A single T cell receptor beta chain is shown here with its context. No antigen is known for it. It has no much larger one-base neighbor in the sample; base qualities were not kept. The time point label on this specimen signifies: week 23, last vaccination. A 20-mer mutant IDH1 peptide at 300 micrograms in Montanide made up each vaccine dose, which was injected subcutaneously together with topical imiquimod. The donors had newly diagnosed IDH1-mutant astrocytomas of WHO grade 3 or 4 that showed loss of nuclear ATRX. The samples were drawn from NOA16, a multicentre, single-arm, open-label phase I trial in Germany that tested a mutant IDH1 peptide vaccine in humans for the first time. Genomic DNA for TCRB sequencing was extracted from EDTA blood using the DNeasy Blood and Tissue Kit. Libraries came from the immunoSEQ multiplex PCR assay. Rearranged TCR beta chain sequences were amplified using the hsTCRB Kit according to the manufacturer's protocol. TCRB libraries were sequenced on an Illumina MiSeq. The authors' analysis ran thus. The proprietary platform of the kit vendor was used for demultiplexing, trimming and gene mapping. TCRdb stores this immuneACCESS table with in-frame sequences only. Part of the clones is absent; in the studies checked, under half of the shortfall reflects unresolved V genes, and no reason is known for the rest. For V, J and clone size, that table is used; D and trimming come from the DNA. The sample table holds approximately 60,000 clones, of which about 87% were seen once. More than 1.1% of the sample goes to the ten largest clones.

This sample is part of a study of a mutant IDH1 vaccine in newly diagnosed glioma listed by TCRdb under 2021. Context from the whole study: Across visits V03 through V10, patients got a total of eight vaccinations, given in weeks 1, 3, 5, 7, 11, 15, 19 and 23. Before enrollment, most patients had been given radiochemotherapy with temozolomide as standard therapy, while the rest had received either radiotherapy alone or temozolomide alone. Vaccination was initiated 4-6 weeks after radiotherapy alone, or concurrently with temozolomide cycles in the chemotherapy-containing groups. Six visits were used for peripheral blood collection: V03 (baseline), V05, V07, V10, V12 and V13. For exploratory analyses, about two dozen treated patients had longitudinal TCRB deep sequencing done wherever samples were available. Of the roughly 30 treated patients, about 62% were male and approximately 40% were female, and a mean age of 40.4 years was recorded.

Per the germline V gene (reference sequence), SGHNT is the CDR1 and YYREEE is the CDR2. The junction shows trimming of 0 bases on V and 0 bases on J, plus 10 bases between the germline ends. From the cysteine up to the phenylalanine, the CDR3 has a length of 16 residues. Only CDR3 DNA is held: 48 bases, read in frame from base 1. General conclusions and limits of the study: Across multiple MHC alleles, vaccine-induced immune responses were seen in 93.3% of patients. Selection of PBMC samples for TCRB deep sequencing was based on availability. According to the authors, sample limitations meant that analyses of patient blood samples could not be reproduced. Pseudoprogression appeared unrelated to alterations in the top peripheral T cell clonotypes detected by TCRB sequencing.

Sample: PBMCs, taken from a glioma patient whose treatment included an IDH1 peptide vaccine. The clonotype originates from a man aged 40-50 years with glioma. The sequence links TRBV5-4 to TRBJ1-3; the D gene is perhaps TRBD1, from 6 matching bases. Read as DNA, the sequence is TGTGCCAGCAGCTTGGACAGGGCTATCTCTGGAAACACCATATATTTT. It specifies CASSLDRAISGNTIYF.